These 17 T cell receptor beta chains share one sample of origin, sequenced in a study of cytotoxic CD8 clonotypes in ibrutinib-treated CLL. Method: immunoSEQ multiplex PCR; TCRdb's copy keeps in-frame clones and lacks some. Among some 170,000 clones listed, nearly 90% were seen once. Sample: PBMCs, taken at disease progression, from a patient treated with ibrutinib. These receptor sequences come from a human donor with chronic lymphocytic leukemia.

The chain has TRBV6-5 and TRBJ1-1, with D perhaps matching TRBD1 (6 bases). V was clipped by 2 bases and J by 1 base, with 14 bases between them. The V gene's germline CDR1 is MNHEY and CDR2 SVGAGI. The CDR3 is 16 amino acids. CDR3 bases: TGTGCCAGCAGTTACCGACCCCAGGGGAAGAACACTGAAGCTTTCTTT. This gives the protein CASSYRPQGKNTEAFF.

The chain is built from TRBV6-1 and TRBJ2-3; D is possibly TRBD1 or TRBD2 (5 bases each). Germline CDR1 is MNHNS and CDR2 is SASEGT. This CDR3 contains 13 residues. The V and J ends lost 7 bases and 2 bases respectively, with 10 bases between them. CDR3 protein: CASMGEDTDTQYF. CDR3 DNA: TGTGCCAGCATGGGGGAAGACACAGATACGCAGTATTTT.

V usage is TRBV14 and J usage is TRBJ2-3; 14 nucleotides agree with TRBD2. The V and J ends lost 4 bases and 6 bases, in that order; junction bases with no gene match: 0. Germline V gene lookup returns CDR1 SGHDN and CDR2 FVKESK. This CDR3 has 14 residues. The chain's CDR3 is CASSRTSGRDTQYF. The CDR3 DNA reads TGTGCCAGCAGCCGGACTAGCGGGAGGGATACGCAGTATTTT.

The chain recombines TRBV5-6 with TRBJ1-5; D gene ambiguous. Trimming took 0 bases from V and 7 from J, leaving 8 bases between them. In germline, CDR1 is SGHDT, CDR2 YYEEEE. There are 13 residues in the CDR3. DNA of the CDR3: TGTGCCAGCAGCTTGGCCGGGAAACAGCCCCAGCATTTT. Protein product: CASSLAGKQPQHF.

The rearrangement joins TRBV19 to TRBJ1-1, with D unclear. CDR3 length: 14 residues. V lost 2 bases and J 3 bases, leaving 10 bases between the germline ends. Germline V CDR1 and CDR2: LNHDA, SQIVND (reference sequence). CDR3 sequence: CASSITRSDTEAFF. The CDR3 DNA follows: TGTGCCAGTAGTATAACCCGCTCTGACACTGAAGCTTTCTTT.

V is TRBV29-1 and J is TRBJ2-5; unclear D gene. The CDR3 is 13 residues long. Germline-derived CDR1 and CDR2 are SQVTM and ANQGSEA. V shed 2 bases and J shed 2 bases, with 9 bases lying between them. The CDR3 loop reads CSVESAGQETQYF. CDR3 nucleotides: TGCAGCGTTGAATCTGCCGGACAAGAGACCCAGTACTTC.

This rearrangement joins TRBV19 to TRBJ1-2; TRBD1 is a possible D gene (5 bases). V was shortened by 6 bases and J by 5 bases, with 19 bases between the two germline ends. The CDR3 contains 15 residues. Germline CDR1 LNHDA, CDR2 SQIVND (reference sequence). The CDR3 bases are TGTGCCAGTAGCGTAGACGCTCGACAGACGTATGGCTACACCTTC. As protein: CASSVDARQTYGYTF.

The chain links TRBV5-1 to TRBJ2-1, with 10 bases fitting TRBD2. V was clipped by 3 bases and J by 6 bases; unmatched bases: 9. Germline V gene lookup returns CDR1 SGHRS and CDR2 YFSETQ. The CDR3 is 16 residues long. The CDR3 nucleotides are TGCGCCAGCAGCTCCGGAGCGGGAGGGCCCACCAATGAGCAGTTCTTC. It yields the protein CASSSGAGGPTNEQFF.

The chain employs TRBV21-1 and TRBJ1-1; the table's D gene call, TRBD1, was not cross checked with the DNA. TRBV21-1 is described as a pseudogene. The CDR3 is made up of 17 amino acids. CDR3 loop: CASSGQPPNKMNTEAFF. In nucleotides, the CDR3 is TGTGCCAGCAGCGGACAGCCCCCAAACAAAATGAACACTGAAGCTTTCTTT.

This clone showed up just once. The chain combines TRBV29-1 with TRBJ2-5; 10 bases fit TRBD2. Trimming cost V 4 bases and J 5 bases; bases outside gene matches: 10. Germline V gene data show CDR1 as SQVTM and CDR2 as ANQGSEA. The CDR3 extends over 15 amino acids. The CDR3 region has the DNA TGCAGCGTTGTTTCTAGCGGGAGAGTAACGGAGACCCAGTACTTC. Its protein is CSVVSSGRVTETQYF.

The chain uses TRBV11-3 and TRBJ2-3, with D possibly being TRBD2 (7 bases). The CDR3 is 19 amino acids. V shed 3 bases and J shed 3 bases, with 25 bases lying between them. The germline CDR1 and CDR2 sequences are SGHNT and YENEEA. The CDR3 DNA follows: TGTGCCAGCAGCTTCCGGGGCCGGGCGGGGGCCCGTGGTACAGATACGCAGTATTTT. This gives the protein CASSFRGRAGARGTDTQYF. Full variable domain (outside the CDR3, taken from reference TRBV11-3 and TRBJ2-3): EAGVVQSPRYKIIEKKQPVAFWCNPISGHNTLYWYLQNLGQGPELLIRYENEEAVDDSQLPKDRFSAERLKGVDSTLKIQPAELGDSAVYLCASSFRGRAGARGTDTQYFGPGTRLTVL.

This chain joins TRBV4-3 and TRBJ2-1, with 11 positions matching TRBD2. This CDR3 comprises 17 residues. Trimming took 0 bases from V and 4 from J; bases not matched to a gene: 5. Germline CDR1 and CDR2: LGHNA and YSLEER. The CDR3 region is CASSQEGLAGGYNEQFF. CDR3 nucleotides: TGCGCCAGCAGCCAAGAAGGTCTAGCGGGAGGTTACAATGAGCAGTTCTTC.

The CDR3 region is CSVSPLVQGINEQFF. CDR3 sequence (DNA): TGCAGCGTTAGCCCACTTGTACAGGGAATCAATGAGCAGTTCTTC. The V and J genes are TRBV29-1 and TRBJ2-1; D possibly corresponds to TRBD1 (6 bases). Germline loops: CDR1 SQVTM, CDR2 ANQGSEA. CDR3 length: 15 amino acids. V dropped 5 bases and J dropped 6 bases, with 20 bases sitting between them.

This clone was seen once. This chain joins TRBV28 and TRBJ2-6; unclear D gene. Germline CDR1 MDHEN, CDR2 SYDVKM. V gave up 8 bases and J gave up 1 base, with 18 bases separating them. The CDR3 is 17 amino acids. This CDR3 reads CASESRITISGANVLTF. CDR3 bases: TGTGCCAGCGAGAGCCGAATAACAATATCTGGGGCCAACGTCCTGACTTTC.

The V and J genes are TRBV11-3 and TRBJ2-2; 14 bases line up with TRBD2. V dropped 5 bases and J dropped 6; count of bases not matched to a gene: 2. There are 15 residues in the CDR3. Germline V gene data show CDR1 as SGHNT and CDR2 as YENEEA. CDR3 amino acids: CASSRLAGGAGELFF. For the CDR3, the DNA is TGTGCCAGCAGCCGACTAGCGGGAGGGGCCGGGGAGCTGTTTTTT.

V is TRBV29-1 and J is TRBJ2-3, with TRBD2 identical over 8 bases. This CDR3 is 15 amino acids long. The germline gives CDR1 SQVTM, CDR2 ANQGSEA. The V gene end was trimmed by 4 bases and the J gene end by 2 bases; junction bases not matched to a gene: 8. The CDR3: CSVVTGLAATDTQYF. For the CDR3, the DNA is TGCAGCGTTGTAACTGGACTAGCCGCCACAGATACGCAGTATTTT.

The rearrangement uses TRBV6-5 and TRBJ1-2; the match to TRBD1 covers 7 bases. The CDR3 is 14 amino acids. Germline CDR1 MNHEY, CDR2 SVGAGI. J lost 7 bases, V lost 2 bases, and 7 bases had no gene match. The CDR3 is CASSYEGAYSGYTF. DNA of the CDR3: TGTGCCAGCAGTTACGAGGGGGCTTATTCTGGCTACACCTTC.